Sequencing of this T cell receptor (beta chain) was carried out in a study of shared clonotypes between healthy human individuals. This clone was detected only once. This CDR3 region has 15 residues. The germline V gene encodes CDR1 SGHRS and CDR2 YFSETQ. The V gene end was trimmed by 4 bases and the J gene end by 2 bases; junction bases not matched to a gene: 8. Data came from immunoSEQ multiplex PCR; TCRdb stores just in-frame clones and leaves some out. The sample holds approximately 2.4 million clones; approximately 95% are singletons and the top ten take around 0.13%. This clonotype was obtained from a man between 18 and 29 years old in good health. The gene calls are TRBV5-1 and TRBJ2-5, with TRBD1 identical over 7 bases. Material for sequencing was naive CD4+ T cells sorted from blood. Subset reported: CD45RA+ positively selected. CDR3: CASSRDTGDQETQYF. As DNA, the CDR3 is TGCGCCAGCAGCAGGGACACAGGGGATCAAGAGACCCAGTACTTC.